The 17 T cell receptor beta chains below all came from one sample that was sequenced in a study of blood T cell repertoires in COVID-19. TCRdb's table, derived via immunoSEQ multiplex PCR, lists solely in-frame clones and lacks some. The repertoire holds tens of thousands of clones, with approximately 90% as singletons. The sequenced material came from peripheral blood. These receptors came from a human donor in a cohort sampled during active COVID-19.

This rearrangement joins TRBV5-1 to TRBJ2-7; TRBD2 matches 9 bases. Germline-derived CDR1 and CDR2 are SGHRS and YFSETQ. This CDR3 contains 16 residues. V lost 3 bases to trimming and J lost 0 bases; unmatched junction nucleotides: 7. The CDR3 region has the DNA TGCGCCAGCAGCTCCCCCCTAGCGGGGAGCTCCTACGAGCAGTACTTC. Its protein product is CASSSPLAGSSYEQYF.

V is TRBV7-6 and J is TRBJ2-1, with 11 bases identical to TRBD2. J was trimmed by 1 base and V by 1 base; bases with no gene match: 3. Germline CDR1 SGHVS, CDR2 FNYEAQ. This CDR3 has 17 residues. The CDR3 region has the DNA TGTGCCAGCAGCTTAGGGCGGACTAGCGGGTCCTACAATGAGCAGTTCTTC. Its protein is CASSLGRTSGSYNEQFF. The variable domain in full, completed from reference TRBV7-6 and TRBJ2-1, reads GAGVSQSPRYKVTKRGQDVALRCDPISGHVSLYWYRQALGQGPEFLTYFNYEAQQDKSGLPNDRFSAERPEGSISTLTIQRTEQRDSAMYRCASSLGRTSGSYNEQFFGPGTRLTVL.

This CDR3 is CASSQAQGDSSYNEQFF. CDR3 DNA: TGTGCCAGCAGCCAAGCCCAAGGGGATAGCTCCTACAATGAGCAGTTCTTC. This rearrangement joins TRBV4-2 to TRBJ2-1, with a tentative D call TRBD1 (5 bases). Germline-derived CDR1 and CDR2 are LGHNA and YNFKEQ. The V and J ends lost 1 base and 0 bases respectively, with 13 bases between them. This CDR3 is built from 17 residues.

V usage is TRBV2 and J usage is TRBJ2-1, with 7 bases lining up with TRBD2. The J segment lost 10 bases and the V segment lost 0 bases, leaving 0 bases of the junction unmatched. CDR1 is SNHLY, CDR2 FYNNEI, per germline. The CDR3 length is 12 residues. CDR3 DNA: TGTGCCAGCAGTGAAGCGGGGGGGGAGCAGTTCTTC. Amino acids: CASSEAGGEQFF.

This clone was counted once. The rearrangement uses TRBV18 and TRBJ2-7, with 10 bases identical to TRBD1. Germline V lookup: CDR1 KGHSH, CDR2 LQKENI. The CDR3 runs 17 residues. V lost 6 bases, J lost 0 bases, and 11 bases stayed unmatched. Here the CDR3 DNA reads TGTGCCAGCTCTCCAGGGACAGGGGCGAGGAGCTCCTACGAGCAGTACTTC. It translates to CASSPGTGARSSYEQYF.

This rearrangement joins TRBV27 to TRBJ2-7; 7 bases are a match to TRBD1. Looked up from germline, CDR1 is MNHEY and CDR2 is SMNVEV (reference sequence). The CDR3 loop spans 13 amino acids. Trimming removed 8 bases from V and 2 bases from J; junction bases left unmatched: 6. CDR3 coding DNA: TGTGCCAGCGGTCGGACAGGACCCTACGAGCAGTACTTC. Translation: CASGRTGPYEQYF.

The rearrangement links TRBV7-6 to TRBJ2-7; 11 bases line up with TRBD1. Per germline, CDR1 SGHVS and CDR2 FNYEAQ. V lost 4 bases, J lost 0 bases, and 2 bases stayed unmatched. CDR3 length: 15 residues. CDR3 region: CASSSGTGGSYEQYF. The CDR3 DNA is TGTGCCAGCAGCTCAGGGACAGGGGGCTCCTACGAGCAGTACTTC.

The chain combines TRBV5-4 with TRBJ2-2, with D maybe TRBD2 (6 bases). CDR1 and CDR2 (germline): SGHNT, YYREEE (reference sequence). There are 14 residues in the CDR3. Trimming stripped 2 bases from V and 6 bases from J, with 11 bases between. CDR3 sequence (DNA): TGTGCCAGCAGCTTTTTCGGGGGTGCCGGGGAGCTGTTTTTT. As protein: CASSFFGGAGELFF.

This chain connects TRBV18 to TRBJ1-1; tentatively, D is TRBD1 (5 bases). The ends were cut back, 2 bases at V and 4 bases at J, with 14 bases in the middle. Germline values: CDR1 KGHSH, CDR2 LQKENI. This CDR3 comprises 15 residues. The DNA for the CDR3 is TGTGCCAGCTCACCAAGGGGCGTTTCCGGCACTGAAGCTTTCTTT. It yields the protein CASSPRGVSGTEAFF.

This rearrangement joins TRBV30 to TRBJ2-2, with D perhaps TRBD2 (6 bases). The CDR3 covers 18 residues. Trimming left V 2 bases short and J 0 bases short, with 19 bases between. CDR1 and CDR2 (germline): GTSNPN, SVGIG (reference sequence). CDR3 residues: CAWSMRIGGLSNTGELFF. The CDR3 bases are TGTGCCTGGAGTATGCGAATTGGAGGGCTATCGAACACCGGGGAGCTGTTTTTT.

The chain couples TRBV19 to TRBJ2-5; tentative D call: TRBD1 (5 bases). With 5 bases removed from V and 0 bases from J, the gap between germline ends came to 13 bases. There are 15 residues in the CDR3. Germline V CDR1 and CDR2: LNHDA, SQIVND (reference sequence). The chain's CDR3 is CASSSSVTDQETQYF. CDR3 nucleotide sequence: TGTGCCAGTAGTTCATCTGTGACAGACCAAGAGACCCAGTACTTC. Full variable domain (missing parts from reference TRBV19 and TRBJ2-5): DGGITQSPKYLFRKEGQNVTLSCEQNLNHDAMYWYRQDPGQGLRLIYYSQIVNDFQKGDIAEGYSVSREKKESFPLTVTSAQKNPTAFYLCASSSSVTDQETQYFGPGTRLLVL.

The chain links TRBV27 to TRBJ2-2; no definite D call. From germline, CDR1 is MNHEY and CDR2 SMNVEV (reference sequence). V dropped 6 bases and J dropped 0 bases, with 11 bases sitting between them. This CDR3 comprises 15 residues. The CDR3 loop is CASRAANANTGELFF. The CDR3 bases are TGTGCCAGCAGGGCTGCCAACGCGAACACCGGGGAGCTGTTTTTT.

The CDR3 protein is CASTYRGETQYF. The CDR3 DNA reads as TGTGCCAGCACGTACAGGGGGGAGACCCAGTACTTC. V usage is TRBV6-5 and J usage is TRBJ2-5; 8 bases fit TRBD1. Germline V lookup: CDR1 MNHEY, CDR2 SVGAGI. CDR3 length: 12 residues. The junction had 3 bases not matched to a gene; V was cut back by 7 bases and J by 5 bases.

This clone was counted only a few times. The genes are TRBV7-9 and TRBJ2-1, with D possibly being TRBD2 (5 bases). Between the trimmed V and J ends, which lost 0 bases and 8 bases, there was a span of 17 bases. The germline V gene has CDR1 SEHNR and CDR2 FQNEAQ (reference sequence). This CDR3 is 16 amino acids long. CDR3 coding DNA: TGTGCCAGCAGCTTAGCGGAGCGGAGTCCGTTGGATGAGCAGTTCTTC. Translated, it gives CASSLAERSPLDEQFF.

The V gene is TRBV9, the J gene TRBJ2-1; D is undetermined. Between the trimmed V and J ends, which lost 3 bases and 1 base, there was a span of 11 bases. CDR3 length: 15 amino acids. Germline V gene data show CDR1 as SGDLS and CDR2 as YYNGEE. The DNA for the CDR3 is TGTGCCAGCAGCGCCCGAGAAAAGTCCTACAATGAGCAGTTCTTC. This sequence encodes CASSAREKSYNEQFF. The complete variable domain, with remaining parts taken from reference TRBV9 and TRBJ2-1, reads DSGVTQTPKHLITATGQRVTLRCSPRSGDLSVYWYQQSLDQGLQFLIQYYNGEERAKGNILERFSAQQFPDLHSELNLSSLELGDSALYFCASSAREKSYNEQFFGPGTRLTVL.

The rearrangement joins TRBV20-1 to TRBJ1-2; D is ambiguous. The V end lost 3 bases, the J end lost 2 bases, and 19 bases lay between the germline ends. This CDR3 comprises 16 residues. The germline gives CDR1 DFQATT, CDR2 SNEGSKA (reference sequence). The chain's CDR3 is CSASGLGIKGNYGYTF. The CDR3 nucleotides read TGCAGTGCTAGTGGCCTCGGGATAAAGGGAAACTATGGCTACACCTTC.

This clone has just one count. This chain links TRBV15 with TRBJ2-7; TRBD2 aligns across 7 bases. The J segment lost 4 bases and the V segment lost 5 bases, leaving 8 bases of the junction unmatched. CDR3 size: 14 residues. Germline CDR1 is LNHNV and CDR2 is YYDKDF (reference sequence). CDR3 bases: TGTGCCACCAGCCCATTGGGGGGGTTTTACGAGCAGTACTTC. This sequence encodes CATSPLGGFYEQYF.